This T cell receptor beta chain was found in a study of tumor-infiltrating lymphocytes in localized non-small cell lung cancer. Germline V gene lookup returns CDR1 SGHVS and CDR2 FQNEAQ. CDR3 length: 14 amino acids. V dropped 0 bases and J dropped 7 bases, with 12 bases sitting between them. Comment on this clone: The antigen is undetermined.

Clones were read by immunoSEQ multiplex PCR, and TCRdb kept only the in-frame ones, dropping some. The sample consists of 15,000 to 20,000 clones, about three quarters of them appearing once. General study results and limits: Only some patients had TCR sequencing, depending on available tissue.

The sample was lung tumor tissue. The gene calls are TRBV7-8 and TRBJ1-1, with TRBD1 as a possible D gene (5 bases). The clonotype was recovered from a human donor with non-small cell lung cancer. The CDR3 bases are TGTGCCAGCAGCTTAGCGGCCAGGGAGGTTGAAGCTTTCTTT. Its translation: CASSLAAREVEAFF.